The present entry profiles one T cell receptor beta chain with its context. The target antigen is unknown. This may come from a read error, since a much larger clone is one base off. These data belong to a study of breast tumors, draining lymph nodes, adjacent tissues. Regarding the study as a whole: The lymph node origin of tumor T cells was framed as consistent with a hypothesis, not demonstrated. Tumor TCR diversity was below lymph nodes but above nontumor tissue. The data were judged consistent with most tumor T cells coming from lymph node and expanding in tumor. Luminal-like breast cancer showed significantly greater tumor-nontumor repertoire similarity than basal-like breast cancer did.

Breast cancer patients provided tissue from their axillary draining lymph nodes. MiXCR, run by TCRdb on the multiplex PCR reads, gives a single entry per CDR3 protein. The table includes around 140,000 distinct CDR3 sequences, around 20% detected once. This CDR3 is 12 amino acids long. The V end was cut by 1 base, the J end by 11 bases, with 12 bases between. Germline V gene sequence: CDR1 GTSNPN, CDR2 SVGIG (reference sequence). The genes are TRBV30 and TRBJ1-5; D is ambiguous. This TCR came from a female donor with breast cancer. Some clones in this sample may be carry-over from other donors' samples. Sequenced material: axillary lymph node tissue. The CDR3 sequence is CAWSAQAQSQHF. CDR3 DNA sequence: TGTGCCTGGAGTGCTCAGGCCCAGTCCCAGCATTTT.